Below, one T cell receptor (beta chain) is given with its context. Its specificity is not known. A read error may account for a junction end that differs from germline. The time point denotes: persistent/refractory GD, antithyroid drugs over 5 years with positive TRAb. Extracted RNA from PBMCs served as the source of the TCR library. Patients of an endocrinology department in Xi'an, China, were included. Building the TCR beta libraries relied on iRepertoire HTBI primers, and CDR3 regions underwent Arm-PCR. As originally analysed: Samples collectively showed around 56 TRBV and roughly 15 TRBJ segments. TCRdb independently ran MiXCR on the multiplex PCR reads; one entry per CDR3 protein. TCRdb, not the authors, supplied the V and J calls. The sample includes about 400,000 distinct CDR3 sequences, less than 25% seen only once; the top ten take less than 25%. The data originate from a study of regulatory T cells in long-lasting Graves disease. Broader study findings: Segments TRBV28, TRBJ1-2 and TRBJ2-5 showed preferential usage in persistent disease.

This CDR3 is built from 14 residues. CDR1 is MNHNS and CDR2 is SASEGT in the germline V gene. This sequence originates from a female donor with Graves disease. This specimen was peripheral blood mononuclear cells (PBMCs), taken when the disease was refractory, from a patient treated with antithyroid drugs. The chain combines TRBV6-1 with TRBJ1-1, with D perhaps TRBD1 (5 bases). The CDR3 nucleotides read TGTGCCAGCAGTATGGGACGGGGCGGCACTGGAGCTTTCTTT. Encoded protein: CASSMGRGGTGAFF.